Presented here are 31 T cell receptor beta chains from one specimen sequenced in a study of blood T cell repertoires in COVID-19. Libraries were prepared by immunoSEQ multiplex PCR; TCRdb keeps only in-frame clonotypes and omits some of them. The sample shows about 87,000 clones, about 83% of them seen only once. Specimen: peripheral blood. The receptors stem from a woman in her 70s with acute or convalescent COVID-19.

The chain uses TRBV29-1 and TRBJ2-7; tentatively, D is TRBD1 (5 bases). CDR3 length: 14 amino acids. V was pared by 0 bases and J by 5 bases, with 14 bases between. The germline gives CDR1 SQVTM, CDR2 ANQGSEA. In DNA, the CDR3 is TGCAGCGTTGAAGATCTAAAGGGGAAGAACGAGCAGTACTTC. Protein: CSVEDLKGKNEQYF.

The chain couples TRBV2 to TRBJ2-3; 9 bases are shared with TRBD1. V was pared by 5 bases and J by 6 bases, with 6 bases of the junction left unmatched. This CDR3 region has 14 residues. The germline V gene has CDR1 SNHLY and CDR2 FYNNEI. In DNA, the CDR3 is TGTGCCAGCAGTCCCGGGGGGACAGGGGATACGCAGTATTTT. Its protein product is CASSPGGTGDTQYF.

The chain uses TRBV5-1 and TRBJ1-1; 11 bases map to TRBD1. The CDR3 extends over 13 amino acids. Unmatched junction bases numbered 4, after V lost 4 bases and J lost 8 bases. Germline V gene sequence: CDR1 SGHRS, CDR2 YFSETQ. The CDR3 nucleotides are TGCGCCAGCAGCCCTGGGACAGGGGGGGAAGCTTTCTTT. It specifies CASSPGTGGEAFF.

The V call is TRBV28, the J call TRBJ1-3; D not certain. This CDR3 region has 15 residues. Trimming took 8 bases from V and 2 from J, leaving 16 bases between them. The germline V gene has CDR1 MDHEN and CDR2 SYDVKM. The CDR3 region is CASLTSGLAGNTIYF. The CDR3 nucleotides read TGTGCCAGCTTAACCTCAGGTTTAGCTGGAAACACCATATATTTT.

The chain is built from TRBV5-8 and TRBJ2-3; 10 nucleotides align to TRBD2. CDR3 length: 16 amino acids. V lost 0 bases and J lost 7; bases outside the gene matches: 8. Germline V gene data show CDR1 as SGHTS and CDR2 as YDEGEE. In nucleotides, the CDR3 is TGTGCCAGCAGCTTGGTGCAGCGGGGGGGCTCCAATACGCAGTATTTT. Its protein product is CASSLVQRGGSNTQYF. The variable domain in full, completed from reference TRBV5-8 and TRBJ2-3, reads EAGVTQSPTHLIKTRGQQATLRCSPISGHTSVYWYQQALGLGLQFLLWYDEGEERNRGNFPPRFSGRQFPNYSSELNVNALELEDSALYLCASSLVQRGGSNTQYFGPGTRLTVL.

V gene TRBV29-1 combines with J gene TRBJ2-5; maybe TRBD2 (7 bases). Looked up from germline, CDR1 is SQVTM and CDR2 is ANQGSEA. Trimming shortened V by 7 bases and J by 5 bases, and 23 bases separated the two germline ends. The CDR3 runs to 15 residues. The CDR3 DNA follows: TGCAGCGGCCTCGCTTGGGGGGGCCCGGAGGAGACCCAGTACTTC. It encodes CSGLAWGGPEETQYF.

This chain links TRBV5-1 with TRBJ1-1; 7 nucleotides agree with TRBD1. Germline V lookup: CDR1 SGHRS, CDR2 YFSETQ. The CDR3 length is 15 residues. V lost 3 bases and J lost 3; bases outside the gene matches: 8. The CDR3 DNA follows: TGCGCCAGCAGCTACCTCAACCAGGGGGACACTGAAGCTTTCTTT. Amino acids: CASSYLNQGDTEAFF.

This rearrangement joins TRBV6-4 to TRBJ1-2; 7 nucleotides line up with TRBD1. The germline CDR1 and CDR2 sequences are MRHNA and SNTAGT. J was trimmed by 6 bases and V by 2 bases; bases with no gene match: 3. The CDR3 consists of 13 residues. The CDR3 loop is CASSDPGTDGYTF. The CDR3, as DNA: TGTGCCAGCAGTGACCCAGGGACAGATGGCTACACCTTC.

The chain's CDR3 is CSVLGGQGMYEQYF. The CDR3 nucleotides read TGCAGCGTTCTGGGGGGACAGGGGATGTACGAGCAGTACTTC. The V gene is TRBV29-1, the J gene TRBJ2-7; 10 bases are a match to TRBD1. This CDR3 is 14 amino acids long. CDR1 is SQVTM, CDR2 ANQGSEA, per germline. With V trimmed by 5 bases and J by 4 bases, 8 bases remained unmatched.

CDR3 in amino acids: CASSLARGQNTEAFF. The CDR3 coding sequence is TGTGCCAGCAGCTTAGCCCGGGGACAGAACACTGAAGCTTTCTTT. The chain is built from TRBV7-9 and TRBJ1-1; D perhaps matches TRBD1 (6 bases). Germline loops: CDR1 SEHNR, CDR2 FQNEAQ (reference sequence). The CDR3 loop spans 15 amino acids. V gave up 0 bases and J gave up 1 base, with 9 bases separating them.

The gene calls are TRBV7-9 and TRBJ2-7; perhaps TRBD2 as D (6 bases). Trimming stripped 2 bases from V and 6 bases from J, with 8 bases between. This CDR3 region has 12 residues. Germline V CDR1 and CDR2: SEHNR, FQNEAQ (reference sequence). The CDR3 nucleotides are TGTGCCAGCAGCTTACTGGGGGGCGAGCAGTACTTC. This encodes CASSLLGGEQYF.

This chain connects TRBV6-5 to TRBJ1-3; D uncertain. Germline V gene data show CDR1 as MNHEY and CDR2 as SVGAGI. This CDR3 contains 14 residues. Trimming removed 8 bases from V and 0 bases from J, with 11 bases in between. The DNA for the CDR3 is TGTGCCAGCTCGAAGGGAGTCTCTGGAAACACCATATATTTT. Encoded protein: CASSKGVSGNTIYF.

CDR3 in DNA: TGTGCCAGCAGTTACTCGAGGACAGAAAATCAGCCCCAGCATTTT. Translated, it gives CASSYSRTENQPQHF. The chain combines TRBV6-6 with TRBJ1-5; tentatively, D is TRBD1 (6 bases). Germline V gives CDR1 MNHNY, CDR2 SVGAGI (reference sequence). CDR3 length: 15 residues. The ends were cut back, 0 bases at V and 4 bases at J, with 10 bases in the middle.

The rearrangement links TRBV6-5 to TRBJ1-5; 8 bases fit TRBD1. CDR3 size: 14 residues. The junction had 6 bases not matched to a gene; V was cut back by 4 bases and J by 7 bases. Germline V gene sequence: CDR1 MNHEY, CDR2 SVGAGI. CDR3: CASSSDDRGQPQHF. Written as DNA, the CDR3 is TGTGCCAGCAGTTCCGACGACAGGGGACAGCCCCAGCATTTT.

This rearrangement joins TRBV7-9 to TRBJ1-2, with D possibly matching TRBD1 (6 bases). The CDR3 length is 14 residues. In germline, CDR1 is SEHNR, CDR2 FQNEAQ (reference sequence). V was trimmed by 4 bases and J by 4 bases, leaving 13 bases between them. In DNA, the CDR3 is TGTGCCAGCAGCTCCGACAGGAGCTCCTATGGCTACACCTTC. It specifies CASSSDRSSYGYTF. Variable domain in full (rest from reference TRBV7-9 and TRBJ1-2): DTGVSQNPRHKITKRGQNVTFRCDPISEHNRLYWYRQTLGQGPEFLTYFQNEAQLEKSRLLSDRFSAERPKGSFSTLEIQRTEQGDSAMYLCASSSDRSSYGYTFGSGTRLTVV.

The rearrangement links TRBV5-1 to TRBJ2-3; TRBD2 matches at 9 bases. Germline V lookup: CDR1 SGHRS, CDR2 YFSETQ. V shed 4 bases, J shed 3 bases, and the junction held 12 bases outside the gene matches. The CDR3 has 17 amino acids. This CDR3 is CASSRIPGLAMTDTQYF. The CDR3 coding sequence is TGCGCCAGCAGCCGGATTCCGGGACTAGCTATGACAGATACGCAGTATTTT.

The J gene is TRBJ2-3, the V gene TRBV6-6, with 8 bases matching TRBD2. This CDR3 contains 14 residues. J gave up 1 base and V 6 bases, and 3 bases lay outside the gene matches. Germline values: CDR1 MNHNY, CDR2 SVGAGI (reference sequence). The CDR3 bases are TGTGCCAGCAGGCCGGGACTAGGCACAGATACGCAGTATTTT. Encoded protein: CASRPGLGTDTQYF.

The chain links TRBV14 to TRBJ1-1; D call uncertain. This CDR3 is built from 16 residues. The germline CDR1 and CDR2 sequences are SGHDN and FVKESK. Trimming stripped 5 bases from V and 0 bases from J, with 16 bases between. CDR3 sequence: CASSDGSIPLNTEAFF. CDR3 DNA sequence: TGTGCCAGCAGCGACGGGTCGATCCCCTTGAACACTGAAGCTTTCTTT.

The gene calls are TRBV24-1 and TRBJ2-3; D remains ambiguous. The CDR3 is 14 residues long. With 9 bases removed from V and 2 bases from J, the gap between germline ends came to 14 bases. Germline-derived CDR1 and CDR2 are KGHDR and SFDVKD. The CDR3 sequence is CATSSSYITDTQYF. The CDR3 nucleotides are TGTGCCACCTCGTCCAGTTACATCACAGATACGCAGTATTTT.

V gene TRBV10-1 combines with J gene TRBJ2-2; possible D gene TRBD1, 6 bases. The CDR3 has 16 amino acids. The germline V gene encodes CDR1 WNHNN and CDR2 SYGVQD (reference sequence). Trimming shortened V by 4 bases and J by 3 bases, and 15 bases separated the two germline ends. The CDR3 reads CASSGYREGDTGELFF. CDR3 bases: TGCGCCAGCAGTGGTTACAGGGAAGGTGACACCGGGGAGCTGTTTTTT.

The V call is TRBV11-3, the J call TRBJ1-2; D possibly corresponds to TRBD1 (6 bases). Per germline, CDR1 SGHNT and CDR2 YENEEA. V lost 0 bases to trimming and J lost 5 bases, with 13 bases between them. The CDR3 consists of 15 residues. The CDR3 DNA is TGTGCCAGCAGCTTAGATTCGACAGGCTGGTATGGCTACACCTTC. Translation: CASSLDSTGWYGYTF.

CDR3 DNA: TGTGCCTGGACGCGGACAGGCGTTATCGGGGAGCTGTTTTTT. It is translated as CAWTRTGVIGELFF. The chain links TRBV30 to TRBJ2-2; TRBD1 matches 7 bases. V lost 4 bases, J lost 7 bases, and 9 bases stayed unmatched. CDR1 and CDR2 (germline): GTSNPN, SVGIG (reference sequence). This CDR3 spans 14 amino acids.

The chain uses TRBV2 and TRBJ1-6; the D gene is possibly TRBD1 (6 bases). The length of the CDR3 is 15 residues. Trimming pared 1 base from V and 6 bases from J, leaving 10 bases between. CDR1 is SNHLY, CDR2 FYNNEI, per germline. The CDR3 loop is CASSEEGVGNSPLHF. CDR3 DNA: TGTGCCAGCAGTGAAGAGGGGGTTGGTAATTCACCCCTCCACTTT.

CDR3 amino acids: CASSLGGNGYTF. DNA of the CDR3: TGTGCCAGCAGCCTCGGAGGGAATGGCTACACCTTC. The chain employs TRBV11-3 and TRBJ1-2, with D unresolved. The ends were cut back, 5 bases at V and 6 bases at J, with 10 bases in the middle. Germline V lookup: CDR1 SGHNT, CDR2 YENEEA. The CDR3 loop spans 12 amino acids.

The chain carries TRBV2 and TRBJ1-2; D might be TRBD1 (5 bases). The CDR3 covers 14 residues. V was cut by 0 bases and J by 3 bases, with 8 bases left in between. The germline gives CDR1 SNHLY, CDR2 FYNNEI. CDR3 sequence: CASSEAGRDYGYTF. CDR3 bases: TGTGCCAGCAGTGAAGCTGGCAGGGACTATGGCTACACCTTC.

This rearrangement joins TRBV12-3 or TRBV12-4 to TRBJ2-7; a possible D gene is TRBD1 (6 bases). This CDR3 spans 13 amino acids. With 5 bases removed from V and 3 bases from J, the gap between germline ends came to 11 bases. In DNA, the CDR3 is TGTGCCAGCAGTATACAGGGTTTCTACGAGCAGTACTTC. This translates into CASSIQGFYEQYF.

This clone occurred once. The rearrangement joins TRBV28 to TRBJ1-4, with a weak D call TRBD1 (6 bases). There are 14 residues in the CDR3. V lost 5 bases to trimming and J lost 8 bases, with 15 bases between them. Germline CDR1 and CDR2: MDHEN and SYDVKM. The CDR3 DNA reads TGTGCCAGCAGTCGTGAGGGGGTACGGGAAAAACTGTTTTTT. Protein: CASSREGVREKLFF.

The CDR3 spells CASSQFEGATNEKLFF. The DNA of the CDR3 is TGTGCCAGCAGCCAATTTGAGGGGGCAACTAATGAAAAACTGTTTTTT. The chain uses TRBV16 and TRBJ1-4, with a tentative D call TRBD1 (6 bases). CDR3 length equals 16 residues. V was pared by 1 base and J by 0 bases, with 9 bases between. Germline V CDR1 and CDR2: KGHSY, FQNENV.

This clone was counted only a few times. The chain links TRBV29-1 to TRBJ1-1; 8 bases align to TRBD1. The J segment lost 5 bases and the V segment lost 4 bases, leaving 9 bases of the junction unmatched. The CDR3 is made up of 14 amino acids. The germline gives CDR1 SQVTM, CDR2 ANQGSEA. DNA of the CDR3: TGCAGCGTTGGGCCCGGGACAGGAAAAACTGAAGCTTTCTTT. Encoded protein: CSVGPGTGKTEAFF.

There are a few counts of this clone. This sequence joins TRBV4-1 and TRBJ2-7, with 7 bases aligning to TRBD1. Germline V gene lookup returns CDR1 MGHRA and CDR2 YSYEKL. The CDR3 covers 15 residues. V lost 4 bases, J lost 6 bases, and 12 bases stayed unmatched. In nucleotides, the CDR3 is TGCGCCAGCAGCCCTGGTAACAGGGGATTGAGCGAGCAGTACTTC. This sequence encodes CASSPGNRGLSEQYF.

The chain carries TRBV19 and TRBJ2-7, with TRBD2 identical over 8 bases. There are 15 residues in the CDR3. Per germline, CDR1 LNHDA and CDR2 SQIVND (reference sequence). V shed 1 base, J shed 5 bases, and the junction held 7 bases outside the gene matches. The CDR3 loop reads CASSIASGGGDEQYF. CDR3 DNA sequence: TGTGCCAGTAGTATAGCCAGCGGGGGTGGAGACGAGCAGTACTTC. Together with reference TRBV19 and TRBJ2-7, the CDR3 gives the full variable domain: DGGITQSPKYLFRKEGQNVTLSCEQNLNHDAMYWYRQDPGQGLRLIYYSQIVNDFQKGDIAEGYSVSREKKESFPLTVTSAQKNPTAFYLCASSIASGGGDEQYFGPGTRLTVT.